What follows are 28 T cell receptor beta chains derived from one specimen sequenced in a study of early T cells in non-severe SARS-CoV-2 infection (dated by TCRdb to the early 2020s). Libraries were built with 5' RACE. Instrument on record: NextSeq 500. TCRdb's own reprocessing of the public reads used fastp at Q25 and MiXCR and kept productive beta chains. CDR3 protein sequences are deduplicated, and each keeps its most common genes and DNA. Counted in this sample were approximately 66,000 distinct CDR3 sequences; roughly an eighth of them appeared once. 4% to 6% of the sample comes from the top ten. The sample consisted of whole blood. These receptor sequences come from an adult who was a healthcare worker with PCR-confirmed SARS-CoV-2 infection or an uninfected control (not recorded which).

This clonotype came up many times. The chain couples TRBV24-1 to TRBJ2-3; 8 nucleotides match TRBD1. After removal of 4 bases from V and 3 bases from J, the junction contained 2 bases not matched to a gene. This CDR3 contains 14 residues. The V gene's germline CDR1 is KGHDR and CDR2 SFDVKD. Written as DNA, the CDR3 is TGTGCCACCAGTGAGACAGGGGCGACAGATACGCAGTATTTT. The encoded protein is CATSETGATDTQYF.

This clonotype was counted at least ten times. V is TRBV6-5 and J is TRBJ1-6; D is possibly TRBD1 (6 bases). Germline V lookup: CDR1 MNHEY, CDR2 SVGAGI. V lost 0 bases to trimming and J lost 9 bases, with 12 bases between them. The CDR3 is 15 amino acids. This CDR3 is CASSYSQGIGSPLHF. CDR3 coding DNA: TGTGCCAGCAGTTACTCGCAGGGGATCGGTTCACCCCTCCACTTT.

This clonotype was seen more than once but under ten times. The V call is TRBV19, the J call TRBJ2-5, with D perhaps matching TRBD2 (5 bases). The CDR3 spans 12 residues. Germline V gene data show CDR1 as LNHDA and CDR2 as SQIVND (reference sequence). Trimming took off 5 bases at V and 11 bases at J, with 15 bases between the two ends. Here the CDR3 reads CASSLGTGKQYF. CDR3 nucleotide sequence: TGTGCCAGTAGTCTCGGAACCGGGAAGCAGTACTTC.

This clonotype was detected a few times. The chain recombines TRBV15 with TRBJ2-7; D may be TRBD1 (5 bases). This CDR3 contains 15 residues. V was shortened by 1 base and J by 2 bases, with 12 bases between the two germline ends. Germline-derived CDR1 and CDR2 are LNHNV and YYDKDF (reference sequence). CDR3 sequence: CATSRALQGTYEQYF. CDR3 bases: TGTGCCACCAGCAGAGCGTTGCAGGGAACCTACGAGCAGTACTTC.

This chain links TRBV28 with TRBJ2-3, with D uncertain. The germline V gene encodes CDR1 MDHEN and CDR2 SYDVKM. The CDR3 covers 13 residues. Between the trimmed V and J ends, which lost 7 bases and 2 bases, there was a span of 10 bases. The CDR3 DNA is TGTGCCAGCATAGAAGGCGTCACAGATACGCAGTATTTT. Encoded protein: CASIEGVTDTQYF. Supplemented by reference TRBV28 and TRBJ2-3, the full variable domain reads DVKVTQSSRYLVKRTGEKVFLECVQDMDHENMFWYRQDPGLGLRLIYFSYDVKMKEKGDIPEGYSVSREKKERFSLILESASTNQTSMYLCASIEGVTDTQYFGPGTRLTVL.

This clonotype has at least ten counts. The chain combines TRBV11-1 with TRBJ2-3; 8 bases agree with TRBD2. Losses at the gene ends were 2 bases for V and 9 bases for J; bases not matched to a gene: 10. The germline CDR1 and CDR2 sequences are SGHAT and FQDESV (reference sequence). This CDR3 has 15 residues. The CDR3 spells CASSLSSTGLDTQYF. The DNA for the CDR3 is TGTGCCAGCAGCTTATCCTCGACGGGACTAGACACGCAGTATTTT.

This clonotype was recorded many times. The rearrangement uses TRBV12-3 or TRBV12-4 and TRBJ2-3, with D perhaps matching TRBD2 (6 bases). The CDR3 is 14 amino acids. Trimming left V 3 bases short and J 4 bases short, with 11 bases between. This chain's CDR3 is CASSLAGTADTQYF. Here the CDR3 DNA reads TGTGCCAGCAGTTTGGCGGGAACAGCAGATACGCAGTATTTT.

This clonotype was counted ten times or more. The gene calls are TRBV28 and TRBJ2-3, with 11 bases aligning to TRBD2. The CDR3 length is 13 residues. Germline trimming cut 10 bases from V and 4 bases from J; bases unmatched to any gene: 4. Germline CDR1 MDHEN, CDR2 SYDVKM. CDR3 amino acids: CATIAGGADTQYF. The CDR3 region has the DNA TGTGCCACCATAGCGGGAGGGGCAGATACGCAGTATTTT.

This clonotype was detected a few times. The chain recombines TRBV5-1 with TRBJ1-3; TRBD1 matches at 7 bases. V dropped 3 bases and J dropped 3; count of bases not matched to a gene: 3. Germline V gene lookup returns CDR1 SGHRS and CDR2 YFSETQ. The CDR3 is 14 residues long. The DNA for the CDR3 is TGCGCCAGCAGCTCACAGGGGAATGGAAACACCATATATTTT. Its translation is CASSSQGNGNTIYF.

Many counts were recorded for this clonotype. The rearrangement joins TRBV29-1 to TRBJ1-1; D not certain. V was shortened by 6 bases and J by 2 bases, with 10 bases between the two germline ends. The CDR3 consists of 12 residues. Germline V CDR1 and CDR2: SQVTM, ANQGSEA. The CDR3 region has the DNA TGCAGCGTCCGAGAGGCTAACACTGAAGCTTTCTTT. Protein sequence: CSVREANTEAFF. Looking up the rest from reference TRBV29-1 and TRBJ1-1 gives the full variable domain: SAVISQKPSRDICQRGTSLTIQCQVDSQVTMMFWYRQQPGQSLTLIATANQGSEATYESGFVIDKFPISRPNLTFSTLTVSNMSPEDSSIYLCSVREANTEAFFGQGTRLTVV.

This clonotype was found many times. The chain uses TRBV12-3 or TRBV12-4 and TRBJ2-2; tentative D call: TRBD2 (6 bases). Trimming shortened V by 5 bases and J by 6 bases, and 10 bases separated the two germline ends. The CDR3 consists of 13 residues. The CDR3: CASSRAGSGELFF. In DNA, the CDR3 is TGTGCCAGCAGTCGGGCGGGGTCCGGGGAGCTGTTTTTT.

The chain is built from TRBV5-1 and TRBJ2-7; the D gene is possibly TRBD1 (6 bases). This CDR3 comprises 13 residues. V was clipped by 2 bases and J by 5 bases, with 11 bases between them. CDR1 and CDR2 from the germline V gene are SGHRS and YFSETQ. In DNA form, the CDR3 reads TGCGCCAGCAGCTTTCCTGGGGGCGACGAGCAGTACTTC. This gives the protein CASSFPGGDEQYF.

This clonotype was seen many times. This chain links TRBV4-1 with TRBJ1-1; a weak D match, TRBD1 (6 bases). The CDR3 is 13 amino acids. Trimming took 3 bases from V and 11 from J, leaving 16 bases between them. CDR1 is MGHRA and CDR2 is YSYEKL in the germline V gene. The CDR3 reads CASSQEGGTYAFF. Here the CDR3 DNA reads TGCGCCAGCAGCCAGGAGGGGGGGACGTATGCTTTCTTT.

This chain links TRBV20-1 with TRBJ1-1; no firm D call. Between the trimmed V and J ends, which lost 0 bases and 7 bases, there was a span of 0 bases. The CDR3 spans 9 residues. Germline V CDR1 and CDR2: DFQATT, SNEGSKA (reference sequence). For the CDR3, the DNA is TGCAGTGCTAGAGATGAAGCTTTCTTT. Translating gives CSARDEAFF.

This clonotype showed up just once. V gene TRBV6-1 combines with J gene TRBJ2-2, with D perhaps TRBD2 (6 bases). This CDR3 has 16 amino acids. Germline CDR1 is MNHNS and CDR2 is SASEGT. Trimming took 0 bases from V and 2 from J, leaving 10 bases between them. The CDR3 bases are TGTGCCAGCAGTGAAGCGCTCGGGAGAAACACCGGGGAGCTGTTTTTT. It translates to CASSEALGRNTGELFF.

V usage is TRBV10-3 and J usage is TRBJ1-1; TRBD1 is a possible D gene (5 bases). The V end lost 0 bases, the J end lost 3 bases, and 8 bases lay between the germline ends. Germline V gene sequence: CDR1 ENHRY, CDR2 SYGVKD. The CDR3 totals 14 residues. The CDR3 bases are TGTGCCATCAGTGAGTCTAGGGGCCACACTGAAGCTTTCTTT. Translated: CAISESRGHTEAFF.

This chain connects TRBV5-1 to TRBJ1-1; weak D call: TRBD1 (5 bases). There are 14 residues in the CDR3. Trimming cost V 1 base and J 1 base, with 8 bases left between them. CDR1 and CDR2 (germline): SGHRS, YFSETQ. CDR3 loop: CASSLLGGNTEAFF. The CDR3 region has the DNA TGCGCCAGCAGCTTGTTGGGGGGGAACACTGAAGCTTTCTTT.

The chain is built from TRBV6-5 and TRBJ2-1; no clear D. Germline values: CDR1 MNHEY, CDR2 SVGAGI. The CDR3 totals 13 residues. The V gene lost 6 bases and the J gene lost 7 bases, with 13 bases spanning the gap. Here the CDR3 reads CASRQYLRNEQFF. The CDR3 DNA follows: TGTGCCAGCAGACAGTACCTGAGGAATGAGCAGTTCTTC.

The rearrangement joins TRBV7-2 to TRBJ2-5; 7 bases line up with TRBD2. The germline gives CDR1 SGHTA, CDR2 FQGNSA. Trimming at V came to 1 base and at J to 5 bases, leaving 10 bases not matched to a gene. This CDR3 has 16 amino acids. CDR3 loop: CASSLGWSSGPETQYF. DNA for the CDR3: TGTGCCAGCAGCTTAGGTTGGTCTAGCGGCCCCGAGACCCAGTACTTC.

This chain links TRBV3-1 with TRBJ2-2; D uncertain. CDR1 and CDR2 from the germline V gene are LGHDT and YNNKEL (reference sequence). There are 15 residues in the CDR3. Between the trimmed V and J ends, which lost 3 bases and 5 bases, there was a span of 13 bases. The CDR3: CASSHLGVETGELFF. The CDR3 DNA reads TGTGCCAGCAGCCATCTAGGCGTCGAAACCGGGGAGCTGTTTTTT.

This clonotype was observed many times. This chain joins TRBV18 and TRBJ2-3; TRBD1 is a possible D gene (6 bases). The germline V gene has CDR1 KGHSH and CDR2 LQKENI. The CDR3 sequence is 15 residues long. V lost 4 bases, J lost 4 bases, and 15 bases lay in between. The CDR3 nucleotides read TGTGCCAGCTCACTGGGACATACCAGGGCAGATACGCAGTATTTT. As protein: CASSLGHTRADTQYF. Full variable domain (remainder filled in from reference TRBV18 and TRBJ2-3): NAGVMQNPRHLVRRRGQEARLRCSPMKGHSHVYWYRQLPEEGLKFMVYLQKENIIDESGMPKERFSAEFPKEGPSILRIQQVVRGDSAAYFCASSLGHTRADTQYFGPGTRLTVL.

V gene TRBV19 combines with J gene TRBJ2-1, with a possible D match to TRBD2 (5 bases). Per the germline V gene, CDR1 is LNHDA and CDR2 is SQIVND (reference sequence). CDR3 length equals 13 residues. The germline V and J ends were trimmed by 7 bases and 6 bases, with 13 bases remaining between them. CDR3 sequence: CASTRTRGNEQFF. In DNA, the CDR3 is TGTGCCAGTACCCGGACCCGGGGCAATGAGCAGTTCTTC.

In its sample, this clonotype was seen many times. V and J are TRBV7-3 and TRBJ1-2; 9 positions match TRBD1. V shed 5 bases and J 9 bases; nucleotides not matched to a gene: 7. The CDR3 covers 13 residues. Germline assignment: CDR1 SGHTA and CDR2 FQGTGA. The CDR3, as DNA: TGTGCCAGCAGCCCCGGACAGGGGCGAAGCTACACCTTC. Residues: CASSPGQGRSYTF.

This clonotype came up many times. V is TRBV6-1 and J is TRBJ2-3, with D tentatively TRBD1 (6 bases). CDR3 length: 14 residues. Germline CDR1 is MNHNS and CDR2 is SASEGT. V lost 7 bases and J 10 bases, leaving 21 bases between the germline ends. The CDR3 loop reads CASKDSPASLPQYF. The DNA for the CDR3 is TGTGCCAGCAAGGACAGCCCTGCTTCCCTTCCGCAGTATTTT.

The sample holds many counts of this clonotype. This rearrangement joins TRBV12-3 or TRBV12-4 to TRBJ1-1, with D tentatively TRBD1 (5 bases). Trimming removed 6 bases at V and 0 bases at J, with 8 bases between. CDR3 length equals 13 residues. In nucleotides, the CDR3 is TGTGCCAGCAGCGACAGCTTGAACACTGAAGCTTTCTTT. Encoded protein: CASSDSLNTEAFF.

This rearrangement joins TRBV3-1 to TRBJ1-6; D is unresolved. The germline gives CDR1 LGHDT, CDR2 YNNKEL (reference sequence). Trimming removed 1 base from V and 7 bases from J, with 5 bases in between. The CDR3 length is 13 residues. The CDR3 sequence is CASSQVENSPLHF. DNA for the CDR3: TGTGCCAGCAGCCAAGTTGAGAATTCACCCCTCCACTTT.

The chain is built from TRBV7-6 and TRBJ1-5; D is ambiguous. V was clipped by 5 bases and J by 0 bases, with 5 bases between them. The CDR3 is made up of 13 amino acids. Per the germline V gene, CDR1 is SGHVS and CDR2 is FNYEAQ. As DNA, the CDR3 is TGTGCCAGCAGCCCCAATAGCAATCAGCCCCAGCATTTT. Protein: CASSPNSNQPQHF.

The chain uses TRBV12-3 or TRBV12-4 and TRBJ2-2, with D unclear. CDR3 length: 13 residues. V lost 8 bases, J lost 4 bases, and 11 bases lay in between. The CDR3 region has the DNA TGTGCCAGCCACCCTGCGGTCACCGGGGAGCTGTTTTTT. Its translation is CASHPAVTGELFF.